This T cell receptor beta chain was sequenced during a study of CD8 T cells in Susac syndrome. CDR3 length: 14 residues. Trimming cost V 4 bases and J 4 bases; bases outside gene matches: 4. Germline loops: CDR1 KGHSH, CDR2 LQKENI. TCR beta was sequenced from blood CD8+ and CD4+ T cells. Multiple sclerosis controls were treatment-naive patients with stable or active relapsing-remitting disease. TEMRA cells underwent FACS enrichment and CD8+ and CD4+ T cells underwent negative isolation. Random hexamers were used to reverse transcribe the RNA input (0.5 to 1 ug). Coverage of TCR beta CDR3 amplification by immunoSEQ multiplex PCR extended to 54 Vbeta and 13 Jbeta. TCRdb itself ran the immunoSEQ multiplex PCR reads through MiXCR, one entry per CDR3 protein. In the table there are 300,000 to 350,000 distinct CDR3 sequences, about 90% of which are singletons.

The chain uses TRBV18 and TRBJ1-5; 7 bases align to TRBD1. The sequence derives from a human donor with multiple sclerosis. Specimen: CD4+ T cells from PBMCs. DNA of the CDR3: TGTGCCAGCTCACTCGACAGGGCTAATCAGCCCCAGCATTTT. Its protein product is CASSLDRANQPQHF.